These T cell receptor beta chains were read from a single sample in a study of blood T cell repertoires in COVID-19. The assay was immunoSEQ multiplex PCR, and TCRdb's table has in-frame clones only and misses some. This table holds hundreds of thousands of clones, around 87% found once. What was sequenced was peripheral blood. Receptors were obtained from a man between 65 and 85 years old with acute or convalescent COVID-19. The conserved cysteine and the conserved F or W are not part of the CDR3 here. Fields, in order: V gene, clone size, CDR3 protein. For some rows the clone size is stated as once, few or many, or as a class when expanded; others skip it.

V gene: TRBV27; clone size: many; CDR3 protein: ASSLDRGFYYEQY
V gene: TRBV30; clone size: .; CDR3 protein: AWSVGLAEETQY
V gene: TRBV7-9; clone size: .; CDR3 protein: ASSLGDSRGNTIY
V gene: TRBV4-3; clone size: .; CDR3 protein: ASSQDRQGRPLH
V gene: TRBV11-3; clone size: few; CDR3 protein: ASSFSGNSYEQY
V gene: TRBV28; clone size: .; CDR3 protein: ASTPGGQGGTEAF
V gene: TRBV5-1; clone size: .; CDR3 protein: ASSLEGVGTEAF
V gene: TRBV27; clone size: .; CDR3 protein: ASSLFGQAGGYT
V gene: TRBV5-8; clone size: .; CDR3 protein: ASSRGQGDNQPQH
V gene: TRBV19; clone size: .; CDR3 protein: ATAPGGTYGYT
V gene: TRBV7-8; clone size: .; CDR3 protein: ASSFLLSGSGANVLT
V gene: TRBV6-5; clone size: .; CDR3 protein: ASRYTSGTYEQY
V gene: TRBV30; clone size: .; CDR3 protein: AWEPGGRPKNIQY
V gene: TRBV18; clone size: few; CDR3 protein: ASSPDKIGNTIY
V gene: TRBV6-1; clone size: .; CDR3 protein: ASSEAGGSSYNSPLH
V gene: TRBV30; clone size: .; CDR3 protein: AWSPSGIPEAF
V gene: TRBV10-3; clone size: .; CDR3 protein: AISESREETQY
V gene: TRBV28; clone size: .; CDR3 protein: ASKRGSYEQY
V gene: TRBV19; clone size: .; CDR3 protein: ASAPSERRTYEQY
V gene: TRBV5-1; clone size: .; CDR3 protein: ASSALGTSAYEQY
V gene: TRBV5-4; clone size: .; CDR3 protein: ASSPGSSGPNTGELF
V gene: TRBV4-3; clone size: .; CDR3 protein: ASSQDLAGTGFYNEKLF
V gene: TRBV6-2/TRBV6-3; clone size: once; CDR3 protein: ASSYSGTSGTYEQY
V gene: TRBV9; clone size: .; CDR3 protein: ASSVGPLAGTGEPYT
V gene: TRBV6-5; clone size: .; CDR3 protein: ASSYSIGGGRDTQY
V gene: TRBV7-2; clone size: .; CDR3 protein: ASSLRGQGGNEQF
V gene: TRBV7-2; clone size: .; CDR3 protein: ASSPRVAGGLDTQY
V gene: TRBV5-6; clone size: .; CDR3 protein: ASSALGATNEKLF
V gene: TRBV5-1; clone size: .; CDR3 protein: ASSPGSGSYGYT
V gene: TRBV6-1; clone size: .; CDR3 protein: ASSEVSTGKYGYT
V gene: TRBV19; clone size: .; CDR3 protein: ASTGGGQPQH
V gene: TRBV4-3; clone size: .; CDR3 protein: ASSQATGSLDQPQH
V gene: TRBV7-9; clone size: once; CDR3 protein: ASSSGWSDSEAF
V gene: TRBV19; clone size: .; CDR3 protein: ASSPRGQPNTEAF
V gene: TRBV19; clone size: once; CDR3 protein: ATHLGTGSNQPQH
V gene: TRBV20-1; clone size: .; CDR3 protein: SASKLAGDTDTQY
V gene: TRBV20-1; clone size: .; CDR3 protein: SASGQGAFTEAF
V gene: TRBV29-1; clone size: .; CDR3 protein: SVGDRRNTEAF
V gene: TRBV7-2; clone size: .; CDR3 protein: ASSLLAGRTSYEQY
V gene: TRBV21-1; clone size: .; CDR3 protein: ASSNPGQGACIH
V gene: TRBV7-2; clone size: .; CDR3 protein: ASSQQGVRGNSPLH
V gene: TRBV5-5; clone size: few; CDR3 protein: ASSLLGGSSAEAF
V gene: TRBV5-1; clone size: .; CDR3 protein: ASSLSVFYNEQF
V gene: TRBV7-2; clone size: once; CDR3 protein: ASSKQASGTEAF
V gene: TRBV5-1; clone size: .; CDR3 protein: ASSFPGTGEETQY
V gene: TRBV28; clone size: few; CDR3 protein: ASRAADRAEQF
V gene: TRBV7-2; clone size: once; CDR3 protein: ASSLGPSGSNQPQH
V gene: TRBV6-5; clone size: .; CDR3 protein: ASSSTSGSYNEQF
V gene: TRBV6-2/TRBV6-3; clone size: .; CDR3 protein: ASSYFPGGAGNQPQH